This T cell receptor (beta chain) was profiled in a study of naive and memory T cell subsets. Broader study findings: Over 95% of naive TCR sequences appeared only once after error correction, unlike memory subsets.

This clonotype appeared many times. Its antigen remains unidentified. CD8 T cells were positively selected from what remained after CD4 positive selection. The CDR3 has 15 residues. Germline V gene data show CDR1 as SGHTA and CDR2 as FQGNSA. The germline V and J ends were trimmed by 5 bases and 3 bases, with 13 bases remaining between them. The beta constant-region primer was an equimolar mix of two oligonucleotides covering TRBC1 and TRBC2. An oligonucleotide with the SP2 primer and a 12-nucleotide UMI was ligated to the cDNA 3' end. TCRdb itself ran the UMI-ligation and nested PCR reads through MiXCR, one entry per CDR3 protein. The repertoire holds some 100,000 distinct CDR3 sequences, with around 6.5% as singletons.

J is TRBJ2-2 and V is TRBV7-2; possible D gene TRBD2, 5 bases. Sequenced material: central memory CD4+ T cells from blood. This TCR derives from a human donor in good health. This chain's CDR3 is CASSVTVAYTGELFF. The CDR3 bases are TGTGCCAGCAGCGTTACCGTAGCGTACACCGGGGAGCTGTTTTTT.